The 26 T cell receptor beta chains below all came from one sample that was sequenced in a study of blood T cell repertoires in COVID-19 (TCRdb year 2020). Libraries were made using the immunoSEQ multiplex PCR assay. Drawn from immuneACCESS, this table holds only the in-frame rearrangements with V and J called that TCRdb kept. Clones are partly lost; checked studies trace under half to an unresolved V gene and leave the rest unexplained. The sample table shows 150,000 to 200,000 clones, and around 90% are seen once. In total, the top ten clones hold 18% of the sample. Material for sequencing was peripheral blood. Receptors were obtained from a man aged 55 to 69 with active or convalescent COVID-19.

The CDR3 bases are TGTGCCAGCAGTGACCAGGGTGGGGAAAAACTGTTTTTT. Translating gives CASSDQGGEKLFF. The chain carries TRBV2 and TRBJ1-4, with a weak D call TRBD1 (5 bases). The V gene's germline CDR1 is SNHLY and CDR2 FYNNEI. V lost 3 bases to trimming and J lost 8 bases, with 10 bases between them. The CDR3 has 13 amino acids.

The J gene is TRBJ1-5, the V gene TRBV6-5; D perhaps matches TRBD1 (6 bases). V was shortened by 5 bases and J by 0 bases, with 11 bases between the two germline ends. CDR1 and CDR2 (germline): MNHEY, SVGAGI. This CDR3 is built from 15 residues. The CDR3 DNA sequence: TGTGCCAGCAGTCGGACAGCAAATAGCAATCAGCCCCAGCATTTT. Its translation is CASSRTANSNQPQHF.

The chain recombines TRBV5-1 with TRBJ1-2, with TRBD1 identical over 9 bases. V shed 1 base and J 6 bases; nucleotides not matched to a gene: 7. Looked up from germline, CDR1 is SGHRS and CDR2 is YFSETQ. The CDR3 is made up of 15 amino acids. Here the CDR3 DNA reads TGCGCCAGCAGCTTGAACTCGGGACAGGGAGATGGCTACACCTTC. Residues: CASSLNSGQGDGYTF.

The chain recombines TRBV5-1 with TRBJ1-3; TRBD1 might be the D (6 bases). Trimming pared 0 bases from V and 3 bases from J, leaving 10 bases between. The CDR3 spans 15 residues. CDR1 and CDR2 from the germline V gene are SGHRS and YFSETQ. The CDR3 nucleotides read TGCGCCAGCAGCTTGGAATCCAGGGGTGGAAACACCATATATTTT. This sequence encodes CASSLESRGGNTIYF.

The chain links TRBV5-4 to TRBJ1-1, with 9 nucleotides matching TRBD1. The CDR3 sequence is 14 residues long. V lost 4 bases to trimming and J lost 6 bases; unmatched junction nucleotides: 7. CDR1 is SGHNT, CDR2 YYREEE, per germline (reference sequence). The CDR3 sequence: CASSVPGQGSEAFF. The CDR3 nucleotides read TGTGCCAGCAGCGTACCGGGACAGGGTTCTGAAGCTTTCTTT.

The rearrangement links TRBV5-4 to TRBJ2-3; 7 nucleotides line up with TRBD1. Germline assignment: CDR1 SGHNT and CDR2 YYREEE (reference sequence). There are 14 residues in the CDR3. V was pared by 4 bases and J by 4 bases, with 6 bases of the junction left unmatched. DNA of the CDR3: TGTGCCAGCAGCACTGGGACAGTTCCAGATACGCAGTATTTT. Amino acids: CASSTGTVPDTQYF.

The V call is TRBV29-1, the J call TRBJ1-1; possible D gene TRBD1, 5 bases. The germline V gene encodes CDR1 SQVTM and CDR2 ANQGSEA. The CDR3 spans 14 residues. V lost 4 bases and J 7 bases, leaving 19 bases between the germline ends. The CDR3 sequence is CSVGTALSGREAFF. DNA of the CDR3: TGCAGCGTTGGAACCGCTCTCTCAGGGCGTGAAGCTTTCTTT.

The chain combines TRBV5-5 with TRBJ2-4, with 7 bases aligning to TRBD1. The CDR3 spans 16 residues. The ends lost 6 bases at V and 6 bases at J; junction bases unmatched: 15. From germline, CDR1 is SGHKS and CDR2 YYEKEE (reference sequence). The CDR3 DNA sequence: TGTGCCAGCACGTTAACAGGGGTGGATTTCTTAAACATTCAGTACTTC. It is translated as CASTLTGVDFLNIQYF. The full variable domain, completed using reference TRBV5-5 and TRBJ2-4, is DAGVTQSPTHLIKTRGQQVTLRCSPISGHKSVSWYQQVLGQGPQFIFQYYEKEERGRGNFPDRFSARQFPNYSSELNVNALLLGDSALYLCASTLTGVDFLNIQYFGAGTRLSVL.

The chain has TRBV18 and TRBJ2-3, with a possible D match to TRBD1 (5 bases). Germline CDR1 KGHSH, CDR2 LQKENI. V dropped 4 bases and J dropped 2 bases, with 22 bases sitting between them. The CDR3 has 18 residues. CDR3 protein: CASSLKYADVRVTDTQYF. The CDR3 nucleotides read TGTGCCAGCTCACTTAAATACGCGGACGTCAGGGTCACAGATACGCAGTATTTT.

The chain combines TRBV19 with TRBJ2-2, with a weak D call TRBD1 (5 bases). Germline CDR1 and CDR2: LNHDA and SQIVND (reference sequence). Trimming removed 3 bases from V and 6 bases from J, with 17 bases in between. CDR3 length equals 16 residues. The CDR3 loop reads CASSMTRVVGSGELFF. The CDR3 DNA reads TGTGCCAGTAGTATGACCAGGGTGGTAGGGTCCGGGGAGCTGTTTTTT.

This clone was seen only once. This sequence joins TRBV11-2 and TRBJ1-2; D possibly corresponds to TRBD1 (5 bases). The CDR3 runs 15 residues. Germline CDR1 is SGHAT and CDR2 is FQNNGV. V lost 4 bases and J 5 bases, leaving 17 bases between the germline ends. In nucleotides, the CDR3 is TGTGCCAGCAGCTCGGACGGACACCTACGATATGGCTACACCTTC. Its protein product is CASSSDGHLRYGYTF.

The gene calls are TRBV6-4 and TRBJ1-2, with no clear D. The germline V and J ends were trimmed by 2 bases and 0 bases, with 7 bases remaining between them. The CDR3 sequence is 14 residues long. Germline V lookup: CDR1 MRHNA, CDR2 SNTAGT. CDR3 loop: CASSDGRANYGYTF. CDR3 nucleotide sequence: TGTGCCAGCAGTGACGGGAGAGCTAACTATGGCTACACCTTC.

The chain links TRBV5-4 to TRBJ1-4; D call uncertain. CDR1 and CDR2 from the germline V gene are SGHNT and YYREEE (reference sequence). CDR3 size: 15 residues. V lost 0 bases to trimming and J lost 5 bases, with 11 bases between them. Written as DNA, the CDR3 is TGTGCCAGCAGCTTGGGGGCAGGCGTCAATGAAAAACTGTTTTTT. It codes for CASSLGAGVNEKLFF.

The V call is TRBV15, the J call TRBJ1-1, with 7 bases identical to TRBD1. V lost 4 bases to trimming and J lost 1 base; unmatched junction nucleotides: 3. Germline V gene sequence: CDR1 LNHNV, CDR2 YYDKDF (reference sequence). The CDR3 length is 14 residues. CDR3: CATSKRQGNTEAFF. The CDR3 region has the DNA TGTGCCACCAGCAAACGACAGGGGAACACTGAAGCTTTCTTT.

This clone occurred once. V and J are TRBV7-2 and TRBJ2-1; D is possibly TRBD1 (6 bases). V was pared by 2 bases and J by 7 bases, with 6 bases between. Per the germline V gene, CDR1 is SGHTA and CDR2 is FQGNSA. The CDR3 consists of 12 residues. The DNA of the CDR3 is TGTGCCAGCAGCTTAACAGGGAATGAGCAGTTCTTC. The encoded protein is CASSLTGNEQFF. The full variable domain, with the rest looked up from reference TRBV7-2 and TRBJ2-1, is GAGVSQSPSNKVTEKGKDVELRCDPISGHTALYWYRQSLGQGLEFLIYFQGNSAPDKSGLPSDRFSAERTGGSVSTLTIQRTQQEDSAVYLCASSLTGNEQFFGPGTRLTVL.

The chain employs TRBV5-1 and TRBJ1-2; 9 positions agree with TRBD1. Germline V CDR1 and CDR2: SGHRS, YFSETQ. Trimming removed 2 bases from V and 2 bases from J; junction bases left unmatched: 4. The CDR3 spans 15 residues. Written as DNA, the CDR3 is TGCGCCAGCAGCTTCACAGGGGGCGAAAACTATGGCTACACCTTC. Encoded protein: CASSFTGGENYGYTF. The full variable domain, with the rest looked up from reference TRBV5-1 and TRBJ1-2, is KAGVTQTPRYLIKTRGQQVTLSCSPISGHRSVSWYQQTPGQGLQFLFEYFSETQRNKGNFPGRFSGRQFSNSRSEMNVSTLELGDSALYLCASSFTGGENYGYTFGSGTRLTVV.

The V gene is TRBV12-3 or TRBV12-4, the J gene TRBJ2-1, with D possibly TRBD2 on 5 matching bases. This CDR3 is built from 12 residues. Between the trimmed V and J ends, which lost 4 bases and 10 bases, there was a span of 11 bases. This chain's CDR3 is CASSSSQREQFF. The DNA of the CDR3 is TGTGCCAGCAGTTCCTCCCAGCGGGAGCAGTTCTTC.

The V call is TRBV6-6, the J call TRBJ2-1; 8 positions agree with TRBD1. The V gene end was trimmed by 6 bases and the J gene end by 7 bases; junction bases not matched to a gene: 5. The CDR3 runs to 13 residues. The germline gives CDR1 MNHNY, CDR2 SVGAGI (reference sequence). Here the CDR3 DNA reads TGTGCCAGCAGCCTGGACAGGGAGAATGAGCAGTTCTTC. Amino acid sequence: CASSLDRENEQFF.

V gene TRBV5-1 combines with J gene TRBJ2-5, with 7 bases aligning to TRBD2. Germline assignment: CDR1 SGHRS and CDR2 YFSETQ. Trimming removed 4 bases from V and 5 bases from J; junction bases left unmatched: 5. CDR3 size: 13 residues. The CDR3 loop reads CASSTGGGETQYF. DNA for the CDR3: TGCGCCAGCAGCACGGGCGGGGGTGAGACCCAGTACTTC.

The J gene is TRBJ1-1, the V gene TRBV11-2; D not certain. From germline, CDR1 is SGHAT and CDR2 FQNNGV. The CDR3 sequence is 13 residues long. Trimming cost V 3 bases and J 3 bases, with 8 bases left between them. CDR3: CASSFNRDTEAFF. The CDR3 nucleotides read TGTGCCAGCAGCTTCAATCGGGACACTGAAGCTTTCTTT.

In its sample, this clone was seen once. The rearrangement links TRBV29-1 to TRBJ2-7; maybe TRBD2 (5 bases). This CDR3 has 12 residues. Germline V lookup: CDR1 SQVTM, CDR2 ANQGSEA. V was trimmed by 6 bases and J by 3 bases, leaving 12 bases between them. This CDR3 reads CSVGSTLYEQYF. DNA of the CDR3: TGCAGCGTAGGGAGTACCCTCTACGAGCAGTACTTC.

With regard to this clone: The same CDR3 can be traced to other DNA sequences in this sample. This chain links TRBV19 with TRBJ1-1, with 9 nucleotides matching TRBD1. The V and J ends lost 3 bases and 4 bases, in that order; junction bases with no gene match: 3. This CDR3 spans 14 amino acids. The germline gives CDR1 LNHDA, CDR2 SQIVND (reference sequence). The CDR3 DNA reads as TGTGCCAGTAGTATCGGACAGGGGAGCACTGAAGCTTTCTTT. Encoded protein: CASSIGQGSTEAFF.

This sequence joins TRBV18 and TRBJ1-3, with TRBD1 identical over 8 bases. Germline trimming cut 4 bases from V and 0 bases from J; bases unmatched to any gene: 11. The CDR3 is made up of 18 amino acids. Germline CDR1 is KGHSH and CDR2 is LQKENI. The CDR3 loop reads CASSQYSQGQGSGNTIYF. CDR3 coding DNA: TGTGCCAGCTCACAATATTCCCAAGGACAGGGCTCTGGAAACACCATATATTTT. The full variable domain, rest sourced from reference TRBV18 and TRBJ1-3, is NAGVMQNPRHLVRRRGQEARLRCSPMKGHSHVYWYRQLPEEGLKFMVYLQKENIIDESGMPKERFSAEFPKEGPSILRIQQVVRGDSAAYFCASSQYSQGQGSGNTIYFGEGSWLTVV.

The chain has TRBV6-4 and TRBJ1-2; 7 bases line up with TRBD1. CDR1 and CDR2 from the germline V gene are MRHNA and SNTAGT. CDR3 length equals 14 residues. The V and J ends lost 5 bases and 0 bases, in that order; junction bases with no gene match: 3. The CDR3 DNA follows: TGTGCCAGCAGTCCCGGGACAGCTAACTATGGCTACACCTTC. Translation: CASSPGTANYGYTF.

The chain carries TRBV5-1 and TRBJ1-4, with TRBD1 as a possible D gene (5 bases). The V gene lost 0 bases and the J gene lost 3 bases, with 15 bases spanning the gap. The CDR3 covers 17 residues. In germline, CDR1 is SGHRS, CDR2 YFSETQ. CDR3 sequence (DNA): TGCGCCAGCAGCTTGGCCCGCGGGGGTCTAGCTAATGAAAAACTGTTTTTT. It is translated as CASSLARGGLANEKLFF.

CDR3 DNA: TGTGCCATCAGTGAGTCGGACAGACCGAACACCGGGGAGCTGTTTTTT. It encodes CAISESDRPNTGELFF. The chain carries TRBV10-3 and TRBJ2-2; a weak D match, TRBD1 (6 bases). The V and J ends lost 0 bases and 0 bases respectively, with 8 bases between them. CDR1 and CDR2 from the germline V gene are ENHRY and SYGVKD. The CDR3 totals 16 residues.